These T cell receptor beta chains were read from a single sample in a study of T-cell reconstitution after alpha-beta-depleted transplantation in children. TCRdb reanalysed the PCR reads using MiXCR and keeps one entry per CDR3 protein. Here the sample spans roughly 420,000 distinct CDR3 sequences, around 16% being singletons. This material consisted of PBMCs, mostly from graft donor cells, taken 360 days after TCRalphabeta/CD19-depleted stem cell transplant. The origin of the receptors is a boy under two years old who had a stem cell transplant for Wiskott-Aldrich syndrome, so the T cells may come from the graft donor. Both conserved end residues are part of each CDR3. D genes are given only for firm matches. Only some rows state a clone size, as once, few, many or a class for expanded clones.

>-|TRBJ1-4|TRBV24-1|few
CATSDSRWVGTNEKLFF
TGTGCCACCAGTGACTCCCGTTGGGTAGGAACTAATGAAAAACTGTTTTTT
>-|TRBJ2-1|TRBV6-2/TRBV6-3|-
CASSPLGQTDNEQFF
TGTGCCAGCAGCCCCTTAGGACAAACGGACAATGAGCAGTTCTTC
>TRBD2|TRBJ2-1|TRBV12-3/TRBV12-4|-
CASSLGTPGLAGGRRDNEQFF
TGTGCCAGCAGTTTGGGGACCCCGGGACTAGCGGGAGGCAGGCGAGACAATGAGCAGTTCTTC
>-|TRBJ2-7|TRBV5-6|few
CASSFTVRERYF
TGTGCCAGCAGCTTTACCGTGAGGGAGAGGTACTTC
>TRBD2|TRBJ2-2|TRBV29-1|-
CSVEGTSGGNTGELFF
TGCAGCGTTGAGGGGACTAGCGGGGGTAACACCGGGGAGCTGTTTTTT
>TRBD2|TRBJ2-7|TRBV12-3/TRBV12-4|many
CASSLGLAGYEQYF
TGTGCCAGCAGCTTAGGGCTAGCGGGCTACGAGCAGTACTTC
>-|TRBJ2-2|TRBV4-3|few
CASSQDPHKVTGELFF
TGCGCCAGCAGCCAAGATCCCCACAAGGTCACCGGGGAGCTGTTTTTT
>-|TRBJ2-1|TRBV7-2|-
CASSLVLGLVGEEQFF
TGTGCCAGCAGCTTAGTATTAGGCCTAGTGGGGGAAGAGCAGTTCTTC
>-|TRBJ2-3|TRBV10-3|few
CAISESGALRASTDTQYF
TGTGCCATCAGTGAGTCAGGAGCCTTACGGGCTAGCACAGATACGCAGTATTTT
>TRBD2|TRBJ2-5|TRBV15|-
CATSRDPIAGGNLQYF
TGTGCCACCAGCAGAGATCCGATAGCGGGGGGAAACCTCCAGTACTTC
>-|TRBJ1-4|TRBV12-3/TRBV12-4|few
CASSPNEKLFF
TGTGCCAGCAGCCCCAATGAAAAACTGTTTTTT
>-|TRBJ1-5|TRBV7-2|few
CASSYGGKDQPQHF
TGTGCCAGCAGCTACGGGGGTAAGGATCAGCCCCAGCATTTT
>-|TRBJ2-2|TRBV3-1|-
CASSQLSVRELFF
TGTGCCAGCAGCCAACTTAGCGTCAGGGAGCTGTTTTTT
>-|TRBJ2-7|TRBV7-2|-
CASSLVGRGSYEQYF
TGTGCCAGCAGCTTAGTGGGCAGGGGCTCCTACGAGCAGTACTTC
>TRBD1|TRBJ2-3|TRBV7-9|-
CASSLRQGRSDTQYF
TGTGCCAGCAGCTTACGACAGGGGAGGTCAGATACGCAGTATTTT
>-|TRBJ1-6|TRBV2|few
CASRPTYVPPLHF
TGTGCCAGCAGGCCCACCTATGTGCCACCCCTCCACTTT
>TRBD2|TRBJ2-1|TRBV5-1|-
CASSLAPTSVSYNEQFF
TGCGCCAGCAGCTTGGCCCCGACTAGCGTCTCCTACAATGAGCAGTTCTTC
>-|TRBJ1-2|TRBV29-1|-
CSVSDSNYGYTF
TGCAGCGTCTCCGACAGTAACTATGGCTACACCTTC
>-|TRBJ1-5|TRBV20-1|-
CSASASNSRNQPQHF
TGCAGTGCTAGCGCCTCAAACAGCCGCAATCAGCCCCAGCATTTT
>-|TRBJ2-2|TRBV5-1|-
CASRQLVGNGELFF
TGCGCCAGCAGGCAACTTGTAGGGAACGGGGAGCTGTTTTTT
>-|TRBJ2-1|TRBV6-5|-
CASSYNGSSSYNEQFF
TGTGCCAGCAGTTACAACGGCAGCAGCTCCTACAATGAGCAGTTCTTC
>-|TRBJ1-1|TRBV5-1|few
CASSLETVNTEAFF
TGCGCCAGCAGCTTGGAGACGGTGAACACTGAAGCTTTCTTT
>-|TRBJ2-5|TRBV18|many
CASSPGRETQYF
TGTGCCAGCTCACCGGGGCGAGAGACCCAGTACTTC
>-|TRBJ1-4|TRBV12-3/TRBV12-4|few
CASSFLTNPGEKLFF
TGTGCCAGCAGTTTTTTGACGAACCCAGGGGAAAAACTGTTTTTT
>TRBD1|TRBJ1-5|TRBV7-9|-
CASSTTGERNQPQHF
TGTGCCAGCAGCACCACAGGGGAACGCAATCAGCCCCAGCATTTT
>-|TRBJ1-5|TRBV7-8|few
CASSLLSVNQPQHF
TGTGCCAGCAGCTTATTAAGTGTGAATCAGCCCCAGCATTTT
>TRBD2|TRBJ2-7|TRBV7-8|-
CASSVAGTSAPYEQYF
TGTGCCAGCAGCGTAGCCGGGACTAGCGCACCCTACGAGCAGTACTTC
>TRBD1|TRBJ2-7|TRBV24-1|-
CATSDPGQGTEQYF
TGTGCCACCAGTGATCCGGGACAGGGGACCGAGCAGTACTTC
>-|TRBJ2-7|TRBV20-1|-
CSASTTHTGTLSYEQYF
TGCAGTGCTTCAACCACTCACACCGGGACATTGTCCTACGAGCAGTACTTC
>-|TRBJ1-2|TRBV2|few
CASTQGAGNYGYTF
TGTGCCAGCACCCAAGGGGCGGGGAACTATGGCTACACCTTC
>-|TRBJ2-3|TRBV5-1|few
CASRAFTSTDTQYF
TGCGCCAGCAGAGCTTTTACCAGCACAGATACGCAGTATTTT
>-|TRBJ2-7|TRBV15|-
CATSRDVGKPYEQYF
TGTGCCACCAGCAGAGATGTCGGGAAACCCTACGAGCAGTACTTC
>-|TRBJ2-7|TRBV12-3/TRBV12-4|few
CASSFEVRSFYEQYF
TGTGCCAGCAGCTTCGAGGTTAGGTCCTTCTACGAGCAGTACTTC
>-|TRBJ2-1|TRBV20-1|-
CSARGYLPYNEQFF
TGCAGTGCTAGAGGTTATCTGCCCTACAATGAGCAGTTCTTC
>TRBD1|TRBJ2-1|TRBV7-9|many
CASSLSTGQNNEQFF
TGTGCCAGCAGCTTATCGACAGGGCAAAACAATGAGCAGTTCTTC
>-|TRBJ2-7|TRBV5-1|few
CASQRQWQDEQYF
TGCGCCAGCCAGCGGCAGTGGCAGGACGAGCAGTACTTC
>TRBD1|TRBJ1-2|TRBV5-1|-
CASSLAQTGIYGYTF
TGCGCCAGCAGCTTGGCCCAGACAGGGATCTATGGCTACACCTTC
>-|TRBJ2-4|TRBV29-1|few
CSVGSRLAKNIQYF
TGCAGCGTAGGCTCTAGATTAGCCAAAAACATTCAGTACTTC
>-|TRBJ2-4|TRBV20-1|few
CSARLQGRAKNIQYF
TGCAGTGCTAGGCTTCAGGGGAGGGCCAAAAACATTCAGTACTTC
>TRBD2|TRBJ2-1|TRBV5-1|few
CASSSWTSGIDEQFF
TGCGCCAGCAGCTCCTGGACTAGCGGGATCGATGAGCAGTTCTTC
>-|TRBJ2-5|TRBV7-2|few
CASSLQIADQETQYF
TGTGCCAGCAGCTTACAGATAGCGGATCAAGAGACCCAGTACTTC
>-|TRBJ2-5|TRBV6-5|-
CASSYTAHKRETQYF
TGTGCCAGCAGTTACACCGCTCATAAACGGGAGACCCAGTACTTC
>TRBD2|TRBJ2-7|TRBV4-3|few
CASSQDLPSSGGEYEQYF
TGCGCCAGCAGCCAAGATTTACCGTCTAGCGGGGGTGAATACGAGCAGTACTTC
>-|TRBJ2-5|TRBV5-1|-
CASSLVGERETQYF
TGCGCCAGCAGCTTGGTTGGGGAGCGAGAGACCCAGTACTTC
>-|TRBJ1-1|TRBV6-5|few
CASSWRGGTEAFF
TGTGCCAGCAGTTGGAGGGGGGGCACTGAAGCTTTCTTT
>-|TRBJ2-7|TRBV12-3/TRBV12-4|few
CASSPRAGPVTYEQYF
TGTGCCAGCAGTCCACGGGCAGGGCCTGTTACCTACGAGCAGTACTTC
>TRBD1|TRBJ2-1|TRBV5-1|-
CASSKNRDRGHREQFF
TGCGCCAGCAGCAAGAACCGGGACAGGGGACATCGGGAGCAGTTCTTC
>-|TRBJ2-2|TRBV12-3/TRBV12-4|few
CASSSTGEGTGELFF
TGTGCCAGCAGTTCAACGGGAGAGGGTACCGGGGAGCTGTTTTTT
>-|TRBJ1-1|TRBV12-3/TRBV12-4|-
CASTSILGEAFF
TGTGCCAGCACCTCCATTTTGGGGGAAGCTTTCTTT